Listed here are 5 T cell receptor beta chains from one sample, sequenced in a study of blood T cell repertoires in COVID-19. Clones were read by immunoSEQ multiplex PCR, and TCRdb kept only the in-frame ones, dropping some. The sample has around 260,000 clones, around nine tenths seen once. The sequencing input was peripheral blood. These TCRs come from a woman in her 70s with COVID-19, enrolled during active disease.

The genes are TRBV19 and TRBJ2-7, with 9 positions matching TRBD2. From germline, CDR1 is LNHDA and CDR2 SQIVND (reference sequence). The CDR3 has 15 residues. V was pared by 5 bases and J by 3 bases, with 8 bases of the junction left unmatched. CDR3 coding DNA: TGTGCCAGTAGTCCACTAGCGGGTAGTGTCTACGAGCAGTACTTC. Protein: CASSPLAGSVYEQYF.

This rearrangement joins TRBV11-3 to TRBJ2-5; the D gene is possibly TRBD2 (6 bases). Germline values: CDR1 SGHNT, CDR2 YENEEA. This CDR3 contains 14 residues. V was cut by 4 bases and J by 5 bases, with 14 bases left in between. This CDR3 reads CASSSDRELETQYF. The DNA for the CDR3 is TGTGCCAGCAGCTCAGATCGGGAGTTGGAGACCCAGTACTTC.

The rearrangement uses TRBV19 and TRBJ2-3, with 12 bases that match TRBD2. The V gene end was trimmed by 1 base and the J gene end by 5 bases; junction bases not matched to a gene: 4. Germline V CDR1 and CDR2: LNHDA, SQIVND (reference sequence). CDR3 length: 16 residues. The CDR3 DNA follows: TGTGCCAGTAGTATAGGACTAGCGGGAGCGGGAGATACGCAGTATTTT. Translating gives CASSIGLAGAGDTQYF.

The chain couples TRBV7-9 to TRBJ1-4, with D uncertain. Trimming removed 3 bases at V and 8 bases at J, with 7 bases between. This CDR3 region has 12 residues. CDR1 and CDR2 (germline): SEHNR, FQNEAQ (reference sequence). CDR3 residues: CASSFGREKLFF. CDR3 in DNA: TGTGCCAGCAGCTTTGGGAGGGAAAAACTGTTTTTT.

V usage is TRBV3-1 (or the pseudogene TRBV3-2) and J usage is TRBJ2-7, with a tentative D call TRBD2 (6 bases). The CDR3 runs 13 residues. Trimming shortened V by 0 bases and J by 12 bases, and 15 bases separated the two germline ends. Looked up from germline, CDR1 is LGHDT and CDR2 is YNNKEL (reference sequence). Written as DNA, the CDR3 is TGTGCCAGCAGCCAAGATTTCGAGCGGGCCAGGTACTTC. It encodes CASSQDFERARYF.